The T cell receptor beta chain described here comes from a study of blood T cell repertoires in COVID-19. Study details: COVID-19 samples, acute and convalescent, were from the United States, Italy and Spain. Nucleic acid was either cDNA or gDNA, and it came from T cells, B-cell-depleted T cells, or PBMCs.

Losses at the gene ends were 8 bases for V and 9 bases for J; bases not matched to a gene: 7. The germline gives CDR1 MNHEY, CDR2 SVGAGI. CDR3 length: 14 amino acids. Data came from immunoSEQ multiplex PCR; TCRdb stores just in-frame clones and leaves some out. The sample records hundreds of thousands of clones, 85% to 90% being singletons. The TCR comes from a woman aged 50 to 65 with COVID-19, enrolled during active disease. The V and J genes are TRBV6-5 and TRBJ2-1, with TRBD2 matching over 13 bases. The specimen sequenced was peripheral blood. The DNA for the CDR3 is TGTGCCAGCCTCCCGGGACTAGCGGGAAGTGAGCAGTTCTTC. Protein product: CASLPGLAGSEQFF.